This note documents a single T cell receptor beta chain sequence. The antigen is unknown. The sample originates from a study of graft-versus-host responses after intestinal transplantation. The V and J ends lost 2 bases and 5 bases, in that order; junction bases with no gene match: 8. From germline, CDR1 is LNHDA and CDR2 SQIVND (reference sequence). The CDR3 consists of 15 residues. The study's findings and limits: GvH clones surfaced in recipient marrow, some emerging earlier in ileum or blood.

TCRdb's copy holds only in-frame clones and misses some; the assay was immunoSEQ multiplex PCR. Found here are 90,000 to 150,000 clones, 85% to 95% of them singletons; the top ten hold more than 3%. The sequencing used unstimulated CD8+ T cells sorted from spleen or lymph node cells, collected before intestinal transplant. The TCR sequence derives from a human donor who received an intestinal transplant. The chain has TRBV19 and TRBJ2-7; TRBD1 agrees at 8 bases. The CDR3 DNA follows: TGTGCCAGTAGTATATGGGAGGCAGGGGGCCACGAGCAGTACTTC. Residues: CASSIWEAGGHEQYF.